The rows below give T cell receptor beta chains drawn from one sample of a study of OX40 agonist ivuxolimab in advanced cancers. TCRdb keeps only in-frame clones here, not all; method: immunoSEQ multiplex PCR. The data hold tens of thousands of clones, with under 90% observed a single time. Source: CD4+ or CD8+ T cells sorted from blood, taken in a trial of the OX40 agonist ivuxolimab. The receptor set was obtained from an adult with an advanced solid tumor such as melanoma, head and neck, liver or kidney cancer. Both conserved end residues are part of each CDR3. A D gene is named only where the DNA matches it firmly. Some rows have no size entry. The others give once, few or many, or a class for an expanded clone.

j_gene: TRBJ1-2
d_gene: -
abundance: -
v_gene: TRBV29-1
CDR3aa: CSVEDRGLLYGYTF
CDR3nt: TGCAGCGTTGAAGATAGGGGACTACTCTATGGCTACACCTTC

j_gene: TRBJ1-1
d_gene: -
abundance: -
v_gene: TRBV2
CDR3aa: CASSALQGGDTEAFF
CDR3nt: TGTGCCAGCAGTGCCCTCCAGGGAGGGGACACTGAAGCTTTCTTT

j_gene: TRBJ1-1
d_gene: -
abundance: -
v_gene: TRBV5-1
CDR3aa: CASSSDGGNTEAFF
CDR3nt: TGCGCCAGCAGTTCCGACGGAGGGAACACTGAAGCTTTCTTT

j_gene: TRBJ1-4
d_gene: -
abundance: -
v_gene: TRBV27
CDR3aa: CASSFRGPRANEKLFF
CDR3nt: TGTGCCAGCAGTTTCAGGGGCCCGCGGGCTAATGAAAAACTGTTTTTT

j_gene: TRBJ2-7
d_gene: -
abundance: -
v_gene: TRBV23-1
CDR3aa: CASSPNQSYEQYF
CDR3nt: TGCGCCAGCAGTCCCAACCAATCCTACGAGCAGTACTTC

j_gene: TRBJ2-7
d_gene: -
abundance: -
v_gene: TRBV7-8
CDR3aa: CASSSRLFDSPEYEQYF
CDR3nt: TGTGCCAGCAGCTCCCGCCTATTTGACAGTCCGGAGTACGAGCAGTACTTC

j_gene: TRBJ2-2
d_gene: TRBD2
abundance: many
v_gene: TRBV7-6
CDR3aa: CASSRGGRTGELFF
CDR3nt: TGTGCCAGCAGCCGGGGGGGCAGAACCGGGGAGCTGTTTTTT

j_gene: TRBJ2-3
d_gene: TRBD2
abundance: -
v_gene: TRBV30
CDR3aa: CAWKYPSGRLDTQYF
CDR3nt: TGTGCCTGGAAGTACCCTAGCGGGAGGCTAGATACGCAGTATTTT

j_gene: TRBJ1-2
d_gene: TRBD1
abundance: -
v_gene: TRBV27
CDR3aa: CASSPGGEGYGYTF
CDR3nt: TGTGCCAGCAGCCCAGGGGGGGAGGGCTATGGCTACACCTTC

j_gene: TRBJ2-1
d_gene: TRBD1
abundance: -
v_gene: TRBV28
CDR3aa: CASTRLIPATGDRSSYNEQFF
CDR3nt: TGTGCCAGCACCCGTTTGATTCCAGCCACAGGGGATCGGAGCTCCTACAATGAGCAGTTCTTC

j_gene: TRBJ2-7
d_gene: TRBD2
abundance: -
v_gene: TRBV6-1
CDR3aa: CASSDGRGSYEQYF
CDR3nt: TGTGCCAGCAGTGATGGGCGGGGGTCCTACGAGCAGTACTTC

j_gene: TRBJ2-2
d_gene: -
abundance: -
v_gene: TRBV7-3
CDR3aa: CASSLPPGELFF
CDR3nt: TGTGCCAGCAGTCTCCCCCCCGGGGAGCTGTTTTTT

j_gene: TRBJ1-1
d_gene: -
abundance: -
v_gene: TRBV10-3
CDR3aa: CAAEVGAGDTEAFF
CDR3nt: TGTGCCGCCGAGGTCGGGGCAGGGGACACTGAAGCTTTCTTT

j_gene: TRBJ2-7
d_gene: TRBD2
abundance: -
v_gene: TRBV7-9
CDR3aa: CASSSGTSGPYEQYF
CDR3nt: TGTGCCAGCAGCTCCGGGACTAGCGGGCCCTACGAGCAGTACTTC

j_gene: TRBJ1-3
d_gene: -
abundance: -
v_gene: TRBV30
CDR3aa: CAWGPAGAGNTIYF
CDR3nt: TGTGCCTGGGGCCCAGCGGGAGCAGGAAACACCATATATTTT

j_gene: TRBJ2-3
d_gene: TRBD1
abundance: -
v_gene: TRBV7-7
CDR3aa: CASSPRQGDTQYF
CDR3nt: TGTGCTAGCAGCCCGCGACAGGGAGATACGCAGTATTTT

j_gene: TRBJ1-2
d_gene: -
abundance: few
v_gene: TRBV7-9
CDR3aa: CASSLDQIGYTF
CDR3nt: TGTGCCAGCAGCTTAGACCAGATTGGCTACACCTTC

j_gene: TRBJ2-7
d_gene: TRBD1
abundance: once
v_gene: TRBV7-7
CDR3aa: CASSLASGGYEQYF
CDR3nt: TGTGCTAGCAGCTTAGCATCAGGGGGTTACGAGCAGTACTTC

j_gene: TRBJ1-1
d_gene: -
abundance: -
v_gene: TRBV30
CDR3aa: CAWSLGTYEAFF
CDR3nt: TGTGCCTGGAGTCTAGGGACTTATGAAGCTTTCTTT

j_gene: TRBJ1-3
d_gene: -
abundance: -
v_gene: TRBV9
CDR3aa: CASSLSGGGNTIYF
CDR3nt: TGTGCCAGCAGCCTTTCGGGCGGTGGAAACACCATATATTTT

j_gene: TRBJ2-7
d_gene: -
abundance: -
v_gene: TRBV9
CDR3aa: CASSVGVSGEQYF
CDR3nt: TGTGCCAGCAGCGTAGGGGTTTCGGGGGAGCAGTACTTC

j_gene: TRBJ2-7
d_gene: -
abundance: -
v_gene: TRBV27
CDR3aa: CASSLYPPSEKYF
CDR3nt: TGTGCCAGCAGTTTATATCCACCGTCCGAAAAGTACTTC

j_gene: TRBJ2-1
d_gene: -
abundance: -
v_gene: TRBV19
CDR3aa: CASSATPYNEQFF
CDR3nt: TGTGCCAGTAGCGCTACCCCCTACAATGAGCAGTTCTTC

j_gene: TRBJ1-5
d_gene: -
abundance: -
v_gene: TRBV7-9
CDR3aa: CASSADTTSNQPQHF
CDR3nt: TGTGCCAGCAGCGCGGACACAACTAGCAATCAGCCCCAGCATTTT

j_gene: TRBJ2-1
d_gene: TRBD1
abundance: -
v_gene: TRBV7-9
CDR3aa: CASSDRDRGNEQFF
CDR3nt: TGTGCCAGCAGCGACCGGGACAGGGGTAATGAGCAGTTCTTC

j_gene: TRBJ1-3
d_gene: TRBD1
abundance: -
v_gene: TRBV18
CDR3aa: CASSPGTGAHTIYF
CDR3nt: TGTGCCAGCTCCCCCGGGACAGGGGCACACACCATATATTTT

j_gene: TRBJ1-3
d_gene: -
abundance: -
v_gene: TRBV5-6
CDR3aa: CASSLGGRQSGNTIYF
CDR3nt: TGTGCCAGCAGCCTAGGAGGGCGGCAGTCTGGAAACACCATATATTTT

j_gene: TRBJ2-1
d_gene: TRBD2
abundance: -
v_gene: TRBV11-2
CDR3aa: CASSARTSGSIHEQFF
CDR3nt: TGTGCCAGCAGCGCTCGGACTAGCGGGAGTATCCATGAGCAGTTCTTC

j_gene: TRBJ2-7
d_gene: TRBD2
abundance: -
v_gene: TRBV4-1
CDR3aa: CASNPFPSGTNSYEQYF
CDR3nt: TGCGCCAGCAACCCATTCCCAAGCGGGACGAACTCCTACGAGCAGTACTTC

j_gene: TRBJ2-1
d_gene: TRBD1
abundance: -
v_gene: TRBV27
CDR3aa: CASSLGQGLYEQFF
CDR3nt: TGTGCCAGCAGCCTGGGACAGGGTCTTTATGAGCAGTTCTTC

j_gene: TRBJ1-4
d_gene: TRBD1
abundance: -
v_gene: TRBV5-8
CDR3aa: CASSWGTGEFNEKLFF
CDR3nt: TGTGCCAGCAGCTGGGGGACAGGGGAATTTAATGAAAAACTGTTTTTT

j_gene: TRBJ2-7
d_gene: -
abundance: -
v_gene: TRBV12-5
CDR3aa: CASGFPLSYEQYF
CDR3nt: TGTGCTAGTGGTTTCCCACTCTCCTACGAGCAGTACTTC

j_gene: TRBJ2-1
d_gene: TRBD2
abundance: -
v_gene: TRBV30
CDR3aa: CAWSMGGSSYNEQFF
CDR3nt: TGTGCCTGGAGTATGGGAGGGAGCTCCTACAATGAGCAGTTCTTC